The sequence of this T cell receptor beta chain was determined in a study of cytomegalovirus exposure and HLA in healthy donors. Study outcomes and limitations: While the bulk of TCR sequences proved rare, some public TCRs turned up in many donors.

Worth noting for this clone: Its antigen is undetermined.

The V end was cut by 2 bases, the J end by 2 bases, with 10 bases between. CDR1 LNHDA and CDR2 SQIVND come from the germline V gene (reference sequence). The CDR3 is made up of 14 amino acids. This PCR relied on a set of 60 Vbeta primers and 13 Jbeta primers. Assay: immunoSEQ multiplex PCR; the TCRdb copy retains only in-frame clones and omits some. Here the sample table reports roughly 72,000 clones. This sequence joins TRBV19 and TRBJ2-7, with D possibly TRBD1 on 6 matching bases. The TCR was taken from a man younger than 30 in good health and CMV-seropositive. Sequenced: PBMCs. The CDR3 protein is CASSIQQGPYEQYF. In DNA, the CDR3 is TGTGCCAGTAGTATACAACAGGGCCCCTACGAGCAGTACTTC.